The source of this T cell receptor (beta chain) is a study of blood T cell repertoires in COVID-19. Looking at the study overall: Samples taken during acute and convalescent COVID-19 were collected in the United States, Italy and Spain. T cells, B-cell-depleted T cells, or PBMCs provided the cDNA or gDNA that served as material.

Original analysis: The authors estimated nucleated cell counts from reference gene primer amplification. Using immunoSEQ multiplex PCR, the repertoire was profiled, and TCRdb retains in-frame clones only, with some absent. V and J calls and clone size come straight from that table; D and trimming were deduced from the DNA. Here the sample spans more than 65,000 clones, roughly 89% being singletons. The receptor's source is a woman aged 45-65 years with acute or convalescent COVID-19. Specimen: peripheral blood.

CDR3 coding DNA: TGTGCCAGCAGCCGGACAGGGGTTGGAAACACCATATATTTT. Protein: CASSRTGVGNTIYF. This chain uses TRBV28 with TRBJ1-3; 9 nucleotides align to TRBD1. CDR1 is MDHEN, CDR2 SYDVKM, per germline. This CDR3 has 14 residues. Trimming cost V 6 bases and J 3 bases; bases outside gene matches: 3.